This entry lists 7 T cell receptor beta chains sequenced from one sample in a study of post-analysis software for immune sequencing data. Regarding the study as a whole: Patients used several TRBV segments, including TRBV5-6, TRBV5-1 and TRBV20-1, more often than controls.

Every TCR beta cDNA library bore unique molecular identifiers. TCRdb re-called the PCR reads through MiXCR, storing one row per CDR3 protein. The data hold 800,000 to 950,000 distinct CDR3 sequences, with roughly 58% observed a single time. Antigens for these TCRs are unknown. Sequencing input: blood. These receptors came from a girl between 10 and 17 years old with multiple sclerosis.

The V gene is TRBV6-6, the J gene TRBJ2-2, with TRBD1 matching 8 bases. The CDR3 consists of 17 residues. Per germline, CDR1 MNHNY and CDR2 SVGAGI (reference sequence). V lost 4 bases to trimming and J lost 4 bases; unmatched junction nucleotides: 11. CDR3 sequence reads: CASSFQQGVVGTGELFF. The CDR3 nucleotides read TGTGCCAGCAGTTTCCAACAGGGGGTGGTGGGCACCGGGGAGCTGTTTTTT.

The CDR3 nucleotides are TGCAGTGCTAGCGGGCTGCCCGTCTCCTACAATGAGCAGTTCTTC. Its protein is CSASGLPVSYNEQFF. The V gene is TRBV20-1, the J gene TRBJ2-1, with unresolved D. This CDR3 spans 15 amino acids. Trimming took off 3 bases at V and 0 bases at J, with 12 bases between the two ends. Germline CDR1 DFQATT, CDR2 SNEGSKA (reference sequence).

The DNA for the CDR3 is TGCAGTGCTAGAAAAACAGGGAAAGATACGCAGTATTTT. Translating it yields CSARKTGKDTQYF. This chain connects TRBV20-1 to TRBJ2-3; TRBD1 might be the D (6 bases). Germline lookup yields CDR1 DFQATT and CDR2 SNEGSKA (reference sequence). Trimming left V 2 bases short and J 5 bases short, with 11 bases between. This CDR3 has 13 residues.

The table lists this clonotype with a few counts. The chain joins TRBV10-2 to TRBJ1-4, with 7 bases lining up with TRBD1. Trimming removed 8 bases from V and 4 bases from J; junction bases left unmatched: 7. This CDR3 has 14 residues. The germline V gene has CDR1 WSHSY and CDR2 SAAADI. In DNA form, the CDR3 reads TGCGCCAGCGGTCAGGGACAGCTTAATGAAAAACTGTTTTTT. Its protein product is CASGQGQLNEKLFF.

This clonotype was observed once. The chain uses TRBV29-1 and TRBJ1-2; 7 positions agree with TRBD1. With V trimmed by 3 bases and J by 2 bases, 3 bases remained unmatched. The germline CDR1 and CDR2 sequences are SQVTM and ANQGSEA. CDR3 length: 13 residues. As DNA, the CDR3 is TGCAGCGTTGACAGGGGGATAAACTATGGCTACACCTTC. Its translation: CSVDRGINYGYTF. The full variable domain, completed using reference TRBV29-1 and TRBJ1-2, is SAVISQKPSRDICQRGTSLTIQCQVDSQVTMMFWYRQQPGQSLTLIATANQGSEATYESGFVIDKFPISRPNLTFSTLTVSNMSPEDSSIYLCSVDRGINYGYTFGSGTRLTVV.

The chain recombines TRBV5-1 with TRBJ2-5; 10 positions agree with TRBD1. With V trimmed by 4 bases and J by 3 bases, 12 bases remained unmatched. The CDR3 runs to 17 residues. Germline assignment: CDR1 SGHRS and CDR2 YFSETQ. CDR3 region: CASSGTGDWVLEETQYF. The CDR3 DNA reads as TGCGCCAGCAGCGGGACAGGGGATTGGGTTTTGGAAGAGACCCAGTACTTC.

The chain joins TRBV18 to TRBJ2-1; 12 nucleotides match TRBD2. This CDR3 comprises 21 residues. Germline assignment: CDR1 KGHSH and CDR2 LQKENI. Trimming removed 2 bases from V and 0 bases from J; junction bases left unmatched: 14. The CDR3 DNA follows: TGTGCCAGCTCACCAAGGGGTCTGACTAGCGGGGGCCGGGGCTCCTACAATGAGCAGTTCTTC. Amino acids: CASSPRGLTSGGRGSYNEQFF.